Sequencing of this T cell receptor (beta chain) was carried out in a study of T cell repertoires in cytomegalovirus infection. Of note for this clonotype: What it binds is not known.

TCRdb fed the reads into MiXCR, producing one record per CDR3 protein. The repertoire holds around 570,000 distinct CDR3 sequences, 40% seen once, with 48% in the top ten. Trimming pared 0 bases from V and 3 bases from J, leaving 12 bases between. This CDR3 has 16 residues. The germline gives CDR1 MNHGY, CDR2 SAAAGT. The TCR was taken from a human donor in good health (CMV status not recorded). Some clones in this sample may be carry-over from other donors' samples. V gene TRBV6-8 combines with J gene TRBJ2-1, with D possibly TRBD2 on 6 matching bases. Sequencing used cultured PBMCs, obtained from culture after CMV antigen stimulation. CDR3 amino acids: CASSYSSGSIYNEQFF. In nucleotides, the CDR3 is TGTGCCAGCAGTTACTCGAGCGGGTCCATCTACAATGAGCAGTTCTTC.